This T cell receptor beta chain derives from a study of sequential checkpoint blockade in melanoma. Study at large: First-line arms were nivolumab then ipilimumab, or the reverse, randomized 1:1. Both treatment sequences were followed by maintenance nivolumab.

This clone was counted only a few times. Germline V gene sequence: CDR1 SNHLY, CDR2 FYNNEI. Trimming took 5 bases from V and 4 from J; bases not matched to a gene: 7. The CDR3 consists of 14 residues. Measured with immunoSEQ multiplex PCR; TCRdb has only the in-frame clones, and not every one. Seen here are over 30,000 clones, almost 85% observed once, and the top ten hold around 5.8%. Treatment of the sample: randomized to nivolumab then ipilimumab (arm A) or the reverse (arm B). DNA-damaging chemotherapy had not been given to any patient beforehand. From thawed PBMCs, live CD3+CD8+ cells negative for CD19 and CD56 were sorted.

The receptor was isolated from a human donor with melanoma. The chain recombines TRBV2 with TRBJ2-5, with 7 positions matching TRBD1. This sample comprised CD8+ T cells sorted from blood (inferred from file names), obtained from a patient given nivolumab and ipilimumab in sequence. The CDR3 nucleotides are TGTGCCAGCAGTCAGGGGGTAGGACTAGAGACCCAGTACTTC. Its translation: CASSQGVGLETQYF.